This T cell receptor beta chain was identified during a study of identical twins. This clonotype showed up many times. Using its own MiXCR run on the 5' RACE reads, TCRdb lists one record per CDR3 protein. The data show about 150,000 distinct CDR3 sequences, around 3.5% seen once. The sequenced sample was memory T cells sorted from blood. This TCR came from a man younger than 30 in good health.

For the CDR3, the DNA is TGTGCCAGCGAGGAGAACTTGCAAGAGACCCAGTACTTC. This sequence encodes CASEENLQETQYF. V gene TRBV6-1 combines with J gene TRBJ2-5; D is unresolved. Trimming removed 8 bases from V and 2 bases from J, with 12 bases in between. CDR1 is MNHNS, CDR2 SASEGT, per germline. This CDR3 has 13 residues.